The rows below give T cell receptor beta chains drawn from one sample of a study of blood T cell repertoires in COVID-19. Only in-frame clones appear in the TCRdb table, and some are missing; sequencing was by immunoSEQ multiplex PCR. Counted here are about 170,000 clones, 65% to 90% occurring once; the ten biggest clones make up approximately 14%. Sequenced material: PBMCs or T cells enriched from blood (not recorded which). The receptors derive from a man aged 50 to 60 who had recovered from COVID-19. Both conserved end residues are part of each CDR3. Fields, in order: V gene, CDR3 protein.

V gene: TRBV6-5; CDR3 protein: CASSPAQGSSGYTF
V gene: TRBV5-5; CDR3 protein: CASSLVTGNTEAFF
V gene: TRBV28; CDR3 protein: CASSPRTGGNEKLFF
V gene: TRBV10-3; CDR3 protein: CASGFTVNTEAFF
V gene: TRBV30; CDR3 protein: CAWNRGGAEDTQYF
V gene: TRBV6-5; CDR3 protein: CASSYGGVDLNEQFF
V gene: TRBV7-2; CDR3 protein: CASSTYSGGAYNEQFF
V gene: TRBV5-4; CDR3 protein: CASNFPGSGQQYF
V gene: TRBV3-1/TRBV3-2; CDR3 protein: CASSQRDQPQHF
V gene: TRBV6-1; CDR3 protein: CASSEAWTGGVGYTF
V gene: TRBV5-5; CDR3 protein: CASSLTYQETQYF
V gene: TRBV11-2; CDR3 protein: CASSLDRGLGLQNTEAFF
V gene: TRBV5-1; CDR3 protein: CASSLGSVGAPWGYTF
V gene: TRBV5-1; CDR3 protein: CASSLGISQGTTNEKLFF
V gene: TRBV6-7; CDR3 protein: CASRESSRTSQETQYF
V gene: TRBV3-1/TRBV3-2; CDR3 protein: CASSQDRPYRSYGYTF
V gene: TRBV12-3/TRBV12-4; CDR3 protein: CASSFQGYGYTF
V gene: TRBV18; CDR3 protein: CASSPLGAASTNEKLFF
V gene: TRBV14; CDR3 protein: CASSQWTGHYEQYF
V gene: TRBV29-1; CDR3 protein: CSARSGTATYGYTF
V gene: TRBV6-6; CDR3 protein: CASSLFGQGTTNYGYTF
V gene: TRBV5-1; CDR3 protein: CASSSRDSWGRAAGANVLTF
V gene: TRBV7-8; CDR3 protein: CASSQLTSGADTQYF
V gene: TRBV5-1; CDR3 protein: CASSRGTGNLDEQYF
V gene: TRBV19; CDR3 protein: CASSIDSFYGYTF
V gene: TRBV6-4; CDR3 protein: CASSVNTGVSEQYF
V gene: TRBV29-1; CDR3 protein: CSVGQLNTEAFF
V gene: TRBV7-9; CDR3 protein: CASSSGQDHGYTF
V gene: TRBV7-9; CDR3 protein: CASSYDRAYEQYF
V gene: TRBV6-4; CDR3 protein: CASSPTGENTEAFF
V gene: TRBV6-5; CDR3 protein: CASSSGGTGEGEQFF
V gene: TRBV27; CDR3 protein: CASSFSGDYEQFF